This T cell receptor beta chain was identified in a study of T cells in Graves' hyperthyroidism and ophthalmopathy. Study results and limitations: The model forecast ophthalmopathy, anticipating it by a median approximately 6.1 months before onset.

This CDR3 is 13 amino acids long. CDR1 is SEHNR, CDR2 FQNEAQ, per germline (reference sequence). V dropped 5 bases and J dropped 2 bases, with 10 bases sitting between them. As to this clonotype: Its target is unknown.

Amplification of TCR beta CDR3 regions was performed using RNA transcripts as template. The HTBI primer set was used in a first-round RT-PCR of the TCR CDR3. TCRdb analysed the multiplex PCR reads with MiXCR anew, one entry per CDR3 protein. Of more than 500,000 distinct CDR3 sequences listed, more than 45% are singletons. The rearrangement uses TRBV7-9 and TRBJ2-7; D is unresolved. The clonotype comes from an adult woman with Graves' disease, either hyperthyroidism or ophthalmopathy (not recorded which). Source material: peripheral blood or thyroid tissue (not recorded which). This CDR3 is CASSETPPYEQYF. CDR3 DNA: TGTGCCAGCAGCGAGACACCCCCCTACGAGCAGTACTTC.